The 15 T cell receptor beta chains reported below all come from one sample, sequenced in a study of OX40 agonist ivuxolimab in advanced cancers. The library was built by means of the immunoSEQ multiplex PCR assay. TCRdb carries this immuneACCESS record with in-frame sequences only. Its versions omit some clonotypes, under half of them owing to an unresolved V gene in the studies checked, with the rest unexplained. In all, the sample holds fewer than 45,000 clones, and over 75% of those were seen once. The ten biggest clones cover 20% to 25% of the sample. The sequenced sample was CD4+ or CD8+ T cells sorted from blood, obtained in a trial of the OX40 agonist ivuxolimab. The receptors derive from an adult with an advanced solid tumor such as melanoma, head and neck, liver or kidney cancer.

This clone was picked up a small number of times. Since a far larger clone is one base different, this is likely a read error. This same CDR3 is encoded by further DNA sequences in the sample. The chain has TRBV4-1 and TRBJ2-7, with D possibly being TRBD1 (6 bases). Trimming pared 0 bases from V and 0 bases from J, leaving 12 bases between. Germline loops: CDR1 MGHRA, CDR2 YSYEKL. This CDR3 comprises 16 residues. CDR3 sequence (DNA): TGCGCCAGCAGCCAAGACCCGGCACAGGGCTCCTACGAGCAGTACTTC. This gives the protein CASSQDPAQGSYEQYF.

The CDR3 region has the DNA TGCGCCAGCAGTGAGTTAGGGACAGGGGCCTACGAGCAGTACTTC. It is translated as CASSELGTGAYEQYF. The chain carries TRBV10-2 and TRBJ2-7; the match to TRBD1 covers 10 bases. The CDR3 is made up of 15 amino acids. Per the germline V gene, CDR1 is WSHSY and CDR2 is SAAADI. V lost 1 base and J lost 2; bases outside the gene matches: 2.

The genes are TRBV6-1 and TRBJ1-1, with TRBD1 matching 8 bases. Germline V gene sequence: CDR1 MNHNS, CDR2 SASEGT. Losses at the gene ends were 11 bases for V and 5 bases for J; bases not matched to a gene: 10. This CDR3 is 13 amino acids long. This chain's CDR3 is CAGQTGVRTEAFF. The CDR3 coding sequence is TGTGCCGGCCAGACAGGGGTCCGGACTGAAGCTTTCTTT.

This chain connects TRBV9 to TRBJ2-3; 8 positions agree with TRBD1. CDR1 and CDR2 from the germline V gene are SGDLS and YYNGEE. The J segment lost 11 bases and the V segment lost 4 bases, leaving 6 bases of the junction unmatched. This CDR3 region has 12 residues. This CDR3 reads CASSFTGGEQYF. CDR3 in DNA: TGTGCCAGCAGCTTTACAGGGGGTGAGCAGTATTTT.

The chain employs TRBV19 and TRBJ1-5, with D tentatively TRBD1 (6 bases). The CDR3 loop spans 14 amino acids. The germline V and J ends were trimmed by 5 bases and 3 bases, with 11 bases remaining between them. Germline CDR1 LNHDA, CDR2 SQIVND (reference sequence). The chain's CDR3 is CASSDPGVNQPQHF. The CDR3 nucleotides read TGTGCCAGTAGTGACCCAGGGGTCAATCAGCCCCAGCATTTT. The full variable domain, rest sourced from reference TRBV19 and TRBJ1-5, is DGGITQSPKYLFRKEGQNVTLSCEQNLNHDAMYWYRQDPGQGLRLIYYSQIVNDFQKGDIAEGYSVSREKKESFPLTVTSAQKNPTAFYLCASSDPGVNQPQHFGDGTRLSIL.

The genes are TRBV19 and TRBJ1-1; D not certain. Germline V gene sequence: CDR1 LNHDA, CDR2 SQIVND (reference sequence). The germline V and J ends were trimmed by 0 bases and 0 bases, with 5 bases remaining between them. The CDR3 is 14 amino acids. This CDR3 reads CASSIDRMNTEAFF. CDR3 bases: TGTGCCAGTAGTATAGACAGGATGAACACTGAAGCTTTCTTT. Based on the CDR3 plus reference TRBV19 and TRBJ1-1, the full variable domain is DGGITQSPKYLFRKEGQNVTLSCEQNLNHDAMYWYRQDPGQGLRLIYYSQIVNDFQKGDIAEGYSVSREKKESFPLTVTSAQKNPTAFYLCASSIDRMNTEAFFGQGTRLTVV.

This clone was counted once. The rearrangement joins TRBV2 to TRBJ1-1, with D hard to call. Trimming took off 7 bases at V and 6 bases at J, with 18 bases between the two ends. From germline, CDR1 is SNHLY and CDR2 FYNNEI. The CDR3 runs 14 residues. The CDR3 sequence: CASTRRGESPEAFF. The CDR3 coding sequence is TGTGCCAGCACCCGACGGGGAGAGAGCCCTGAAGCTTTCTTT.

The rearrangement joins TRBV20-1 to TRBJ2-7; D uncertain. CDR3 length equals 11 residues. The germline V gene encodes CDR1 DFQATT and CDR2 SNEGSKA (reference sequence). Trimming pared 3 bases from V and 3 bases from J, leaving 6 bases between. The CDR3 is CSASTYYEQYF. In DNA, the CDR3 is TGCAGTGCTAGTACCTACTACGAGCAGTACTTC.

V and J are TRBV5-6 and TRBJ2-7; possible D gene TRBD2, 5 bases. This CDR3 is built from 13 residues. The V end lost 3 bases, the J end lost 7 bases, and 14 bases lay between the germline ends. Germline loops: CDR1 SGHDT, CDR2 YYEEEE. Here the CDR3 reads CASSYGVEEEQYF. As DNA, the CDR3 is TGTGCCAGCAGCTACGGGGTTGAGGAAGAGCAGTACTTC.

This clone was picked up many times. The chain combines TRBV6-1 with TRBJ1-5; TRBD1 aligns across 7 bases. This CDR3 contains 16 residues. Trimming cost V 3 bases and J 2 bases; bases outside gene matches: 7. Germline V lookup: CDR1 MNHNS, CDR2 SASEGT. In DNA, the CDR3 is TGTGCCAGCAGTGACGGGACAGCGATAGGCAATCAGCCCCAGCATTTT. It encodes CASSDGTAIGNQPQHF.

The chain uses TRBV15 and TRBJ1-6; D remains ambiguous. The V gene's germline CDR1 is LNHNV and CDR2 YYDKDF (reference sequence). V was clipped by 10 bases and J by 0 bases, with 10 bases between them. This CDR3 contains 14 residues. The CDR3 loop is CASSVSSYNSPLHF. The CDR3 nucleotides read TGTGCCAGCTCGGTGAGCTCCTATAATTCACCCCTCCACTTT.

The rearrangement uses TRBV5-1 and TRBJ1-4; 9 bases map to TRBD1. CDR3 length: 14 amino acids. Germline V lookup: CDR1 SGHRS, CDR2 YFSETQ. J lost 10 bases, V lost 4 bases, and 8 bases had no gene match. CDR3 residues: CASSNRTGAGKLFF. The CDR3 bases are TGCGCCAGCAGCAACCGGACAGGGGCGGGAAAACTGTTTTTT.

The chain recombines TRBV5-1 with TRBJ1-1; D unresolved. V shed 5 bases and J shed 3 bases, with 14 bases lying between them. Germline V gives CDR1 SGHRS, CDR2 YFSETQ. CDR3 length: 14 amino acids. CDR3 sequence: CASRSGVTDTEAFF. In DNA form, the CDR3 reads TGCGCCAGCAGATCCGGCGTTACGGACACTGAAGCTTTCTTT. Full variable domain (outside the CDR3, taken from reference TRBV5-1 and TRBJ1-1): KAGVTQTPRYLIKTRGQQVTLSCSPISGHRSVSWYQQTPGQGLQFLFEYFSETQRNKGNFPGRFSGRQFSNSRSEMNVSTLELGDSALYLCASRSGVTDTEAFFGQGTRLTVV.

The chain couples TRBV13 to TRBJ1-1; 7 bases line up with TRBD1. The CDR3 contains 13 residues. Trimming took 1 base from V and 5 from J; bases not matched to a gene: 1. CDR1 and CDR2 from the germline V gene are PRHDT and FYEKMQ (reference sequence). The CDR3 sequence: CASSLAGGTEAFF. The CDR3 bases are TGTGCCAGCAGCTTAGCAGGGGGGACTGAAGCTTTCTTT. Looking up the rest from reference TRBV13 and TRBJ1-1 gives the full variable domain: AAGVIQSPRHLIKEKRETATLKCYPIPRHDTVYWYQQGPGQDPQFLISFYEKMQSDKGSIPDRFSAQQFSDYHSELNMSSLELGDSALYFCASSLAGGTEAFFGQGTRLTVV.

The rearrangement links TRBV7-3 to TRBJ1-1; no reliable D call. The V and J ends lost 5 bases and 3 bases respectively, with 13 bases between them. This CDR3 region has 14 residues. Germline V CDR1 and CDR2: SGHTA, FQGTGA. CDR3 residues: CASSTTAFDTEAFF. CDR3 coding DNA: TGTGCCAGCAGCACAACAGCGTTCGACACTGAAGCTTTCTTT. The entire variable domain, with the rest obtained from reference TRBV7-3 and TRBJ1-1, is as follows: GAGVSQTPSNKVTEKGKYVELRCDPISGHTALYWYRQSLGQGPEFLIYFQGTGAADDSGLPNDRFFAVRPEGSVSTLKIQRTERGDSAVYLCASSTTAFDTEAFFGQGTRLTVV.